The 17 T cell receptor beta chains listed next were all sequenced from one sample in a study of blood T cell repertoires in COVID-19. Repertoires were generated with immunoSEQ multiplex PCR, while TCRdb's copy carries only in-frame clones and drops some. Among tens of thousands of clones listed, about 84% were seen once. Sequencing input: peripheral blood. These receptors were obtained from a woman aged 70-85 years with acute or convalescent COVID-19.

CDR3 DNA sequence: TGTGCCAGTACCCCGGGAGGGGGACGTCCCGGGGAGCTGTTTTTT. It encodes CASTPGGGRPGELFF. The V and J genes are TRBV19 and TRBJ2-2; 8 bases fit TRBD2. Germline V gene lookup returns CDR1 LNHDA and CDR2 SQIVND (reference sequence). There are 15 residues in the CDR3. With 7 bases clipped from V and 6 bases from J, the junction kept 10 bases outside the gene matches. Full variable domain (outside the CDR3, taken from reference TRBV19 and TRBJ2-2): DGGITQSPKYLFRKEGQNVTLSCEQNLNHDAMYWYRQDPGQGLRLIYYSQIVNDFQKGDIAEGYSVSREKKESFPLTVTSAQKNPTAFYLCASTPGGGRPGELFFGEGSRLTVL.

The chain joins TRBV19 to TRBJ2-3, with 9 bases identical to TRBD1. V gave up 7 bases and J gave up 4 bases; unmatched junction bases: 12. CDR3 size: 16 residues. In germline, CDR1 is LNHDA, CDR2 SQIVND (reference sequence). The CDR3 DNA sequence: TGTGCCAGTAAGAGGAACGGACAGGGGAAATCAGATACGCAGTATTTT. It yields the protein CASKRNGQGKSDTQYF.

The chain joins TRBV11-3 to TRBJ2-1; the D gene is possibly TRBD2 (5 bases). The CDR3 runs to 12 residues. The V end lost 6 bases, the J end lost 9 bases, and 12 bases lay between the germline ends. Per germline, CDR1 SGHNT and CDR2 YENEEA. The CDR3 region is CASRRTVGEQFF. The CDR3 bases are TGTGCCAGCAGACGGACTGTCGGTGAGCAGTTCTTC. Using reference TRBV11-3 and TRBJ2-1 for the parts outside the CDR3, the full variable domain is EAGVVQSPRYKIIEKKQPVAFWCNPISGHNTLYWYLQNLGQGPELLIRYENEEAVDDSQLPKDRFSAERLKGVDSTLKIQPAELGDSAVYLCASRRTVGEQFFGPGTRLTVL.

The chain has TRBV28 and TRBJ1-1; D is undetermined. Germline V gives CDR1 MDHEN, CDR2 SYDVKM. The CDR3 has 15 residues. Trimming took 6 bases from V and 1 from J, leaving 15 bases between them. For the CDR3, the DNA is TGTGCCAGCAGCCCACCCGTGTCCGGGAACACTGAAGCTTTCTTT. It specifies CASSPPVSGNTEAFF.

The chain uses TRBV11-3 and TRBJ1-1, with 7 positions matching TRBD1. The CDR3 loop spans 14 amino acids. The V and J ends lost 4 bases and 0 bases, in that order; junction bases with no gene match: 2. Per the germline V gene, CDR1 is SGHNT and CDR2 is YENEEA. This CDR3 is CASSSTGVNTEAFF. The CDR3, as DNA: TGTGCCAGCAGCTCTACAGGGGTGAACACTGAAGCTTTCTTT.

Only one count was recorded for this clone. V and J are TRBV5-8 and TRBJ1-5; 7 bases are shared with TRBD1. This CDR3 comprises 16 residues. Germline V gives CDR1 SGHTS, CDR2 YDEGEE. The junction had 10 bases not matched to a gene; V was cut back by 0 bases and J by 7 bases. The CDR3 loop is CASSLDLDRTKQPQHF. The DNA for the CDR3 is TGTGCCAGCAGCTTGGACCTGGACAGGACGAAACAGCCCCAGCATTTT.

This chain joins TRBV5-5 and TRBJ2-7; 8 nucleotides agree with TRBD1. V gave up 4 bases and J gave up 2 bases; unmatched junction bases: 17. This CDR3 has 18 residues. Germline V gene sequence: CDR1 SGHKS, CDR2 YYEKEE (reference sequence). The CDR3 loop is CASSPTRSGTGATYEQYV. CDR3 nucleotide sequence: TGTGCCAGCAGCCCTACGAGATCCGGGACAGGAGCTACCTACGAGCAGTACGTC.

This clone was picked up one time. The rearrangement joins TRBV4-1 to TRBJ2-2; TRBD1 matches 9 bases. Germline loops: CDR1 MGHRA, CDR2 YSYEKL. V was clipped by 0 bases and J by 4 bases; unmatched bases: 12. The CDR3 is 19 residues long. In DNA form, the CDR3 reads TGCGCCAGCAGCCAAGATTTAATGGCGGGACAGGGAGGCACCGGGGAGCTGTTTTTT. Its protein is CASSQDLMAGQGGTGELFF.

The J gene is TRBJ1-3, the V gene TRBV27, with a tentative D call TRBD1 (5 bases). Trimming left V 4 bases short and J 7 bases short, with 14 bases between. CDR1 is MNHEY, CDR2 SMNVEV, per germline (reference sequence). The CDR3 has 14 residues. CDR3 protein: CASSSSPAGNTIYF. In DNA, the CDR3 is TGTGCCAGCAGTTCCTCGCCCGCAGGGAACACCATATATTTT.

This clone was recorded once. This sequence joins TRBV27 and TRBJ1-1; no reliable D call. The germline CDR1 and CDR2 sequences are MNHEY and SMNVEV (reference sequence). Trimming stripped 3 bases from V and 4 bases from J, with 9 bases between. CDR3 length: 13 residues. In nucleotides, the CDR3 is TGTGCCAGCAGTTTTCTGGGGAGCACTGAAGCTTTCTTT. Encoded protein: CASSFLGSTEAFF.

The V gene is TRBV18, the J gene TRBJ2-7; unclear D gene. Germline CDR1 reads KGHSH; CDR2 reads LQKENI. Trimming left V 2 bases short and J 7 bases short, with 9 bases between. The CDR3 has 12 residues. The DNA of the CDR3 is TGTGCCAGCTCACCATCTGATAGAGAGCAGTACGTC. Encoded protein: CASSPSDREQYV.

This chain connects TRBV2 to TRBJ2-1; D may be TRBD1 (6 bases). Trimming took 6 bases from V and 5 from J, leaving 11 bases between them. The CDR3 covers 13 residues. Germline V gene sequence: CDR1 SNHLY, CDR2 FYNNEI. CDR3 nucleotides: TGTGCCAGCAGAGACAGGAGAAACAATGAGCAGTTCTTC. Translated: CASRDRRNNEQFF. The whole variable domain, remainder taken from reference TRBV2 and TRBJ2-1, is EPEVTQTPSHQVTQMGQEVILRCVPISNHLYFYWYRQILGQKVEFLVSFYNNEISEKSEIFDDQFSVERPDGSNFTLKIRSTKLEDSAMYFCASRDRRNNEQFFGPGTRLTVL.

The V and J genes are TRBV4-1 and TRBJ1-6; maybe TRBD1 (6 bases). The germline CDR1 and CDR2 sequences are MGHRA and YSYEKL. The CDR3 sequence is 16 residues long. Trimming stripped 0 bases from V and 7 bases from J, with 13 bases between. The CDR3 region is CASSQDYRDYNSPLHF. DNA for the CDR3: TGCGCCAGCAGCCAAGATTACAGGGATTACAATTCACCCCTCCACTTT.

The chain links TRBV12-5 to TRBJ2-1, with D possibly matching TRBD1 (5 bases). Germline V gene sequence: CDR1 LGHNT, CDR2 FRNRAP. Trimming removed 6 bases at V and 3 bases at J, with 21 bases between. This CDR3 has 17 amino acids. The CDR3 is CASGQTKDRRRYNEQFF. CDR3 in DNA: TGTGCTAGTGGCCAAACCAAAGACAGACGACGCTACAATGAGCAGTTCTTC. The full variable domain, completed using reference TRBV12-5 and TRBJ2-1, is DARVTQTPRHKVTEMGQEVTMRCQPILGHNTVFWYRQTMMQGLELLAYFRNRAPLDDSGMPKDRFSAEMPDATLATLKIQPSEPRDSAVYFCASGQTKDRRRYNEQFFGPGTRLTVL.

The genes are TRBV12-5 and TRBJ2-1, with 9 bases matching TRBD1. CDR3 size: 14 residues. V dropped 7 bases and J dropped 8; count of bases not matched to a gene: 9. CDR1 and CDR2 from the germline V gene are LGHNT and FRNRAP. The CDR3: CASARQGGGDEQFF. The CDR3 DNA reads TGTGCTAGTGCCCGACAGGGGGGTGGAGATGAGCAGTTCTTC.

V is TRBV28 and J is TRBJ2-3, with 7 bases lining up with TRBD1. Germline CDR1 MDHEN, CDR2 SYDVKM. The CDR3 loop spans 15 amino acids. The junction had 7 bases not matched to a gene; V was cut back by 5 bases and J by 2 bases. DNA for the CDR3: TGTGCCAGCAGTGCGCCGGGACAGTTCACAGATACGCAGTATTTT. Protein product: CASSAPGQFTDTQYF.

This chain uses TRBV6-1 with TRBJ2-7; 7 bases map to TRBD2. The V gene's germline CDR1 is MNHNS and CDR2 SASEGT. Trimming cost V 6 bases and J 3 bases; bases outside gene matches: 5. The CDR3 consists of 13 residues. For the CDR3, the DNA is TGTGCCAGCAGCTCTACGGGAGGCTACGAGCAGTACGTC. Its protein is CASSSTGGYEQYV.